A selection of T cell receptor beta chains follows, all from one sample in a study of human T cells and chemical hapten exposure. TCRdb fed the RACE reads into MiXCR, producing one record per CDR3 protein. This table holds 150,000 to 200,000 distinct CDR3 sequences, approximately 20% found once. The sample was whole blood, taken in connection with sensitization to the hapten diphenylcyclopropenone (DPC). These receptors came from a woman between 45 and 65 years old with alopecia areata. Some clones in this sample may be carry-over from other donors' samples. Each CDR3 is given with its conserved first and last residue. D genes are given only for firm matches. Size values are once, few and many counts, or a class for expanded clones, and some rows have none.

abundance: -
j_gene: TRBJ1-3
v_gene: TRBV5-4
d_gene: -
CDR3aa: CASSLPRGEGNTIYF
CDR3nt: TGTGCCAGCAGCTTGCCCCGGGGCGAAGGAAACACCATATATTTT

abundance: few
j_gene: TRBJ2-3
v_gene: TRBV5-1
d_gene: -
CDR3aa: CASSLQASSTDTQYF
CDR3nt: TGCGCCAGCAGCTTGCAGGCTTCCAGCACAGATACGCAGTATTTT

abundance: few
j_gene: TRBJ2-5
v_gene: TRBV6-2/TRBV6-3
d_gene: -
CDR3aa: CASSSGTFKTQYF
CDR3nt: TGTGCCAGCAGCTCCGGGACTTTTAAGACCCAGTACTTC

abundance: few
j_gene: TRBJ1-1
v_gene: TRBV10-3
d_gene: -
CDR3aa: CAIRPAGPNTEAFF
CDR3nt: TGTGCCATCAGACCGGCAGGACCGAACACTGAAGCTTTCTTT

abundance: -
j_gene: TRBJ2-5
v_gene: TRBV11-1
d_gene: -
CDR3aa: CASTEATEFQETQYF
CDR3nt: TGTGCCAGCACCGAGGCCACGGAGTTCCAAGAGACCCAGTACTTC

abundance: few
j_gene: TRBJ2-5
v_gene: TRBV9
d_gene: TRBD2
CDR3aa: CASGGLAGQETQYF
CDR3nt: TGTGCCAGCGGAGGACTAGCGGGCCAAGAGACCCAGTACTTC

abundance: few
j_gene: TRBJ2-3
v_gene: TRBV20-1
d_gene: -
CDR3aa: CSARGPRTSTDTQYF
CDR3nt: TGCAGTGCTAGAGGGCCAAGGACAAGCACAGATACGCAGTATTTT

abundance: -
j_gene: TRBJ1-2
v_gene: TRBV19
d_gene: TRBD1
CDR3aa: CASSEQGVNYGYTF
CDR3nt: TGTGCCAGTAGTGAACAGGGGGTTAACTATGGCTACACCTTC

abundance: -
j_gene: TRBJ1-4
v_gene: TRBV7-2
d_gene: TRBD1
CDR3aa: CASSLSDRSNEKLFF
CDR3nt: TGTGCCAGCAGCTTATCGGACAGGTCTAATGAAAAACTGTTTTTT

abundance: -
j_gene: TRBJ2-1
v_gene: TRBV9
d_gene: TRBD2
CDR3aa: CASSAYPLGGRSNEQFF
CDR3nt: TGTGCCAGCAGCGCCTATCCACTAGGCGGGAGGAGTAATGAGCAGTTCTTC

abundance: few
j_gene: TRBJ1-2
v_gene: TRBV6-5
d_gene: -
CDR3aa: CASSYSLITGRSRGYTF
CDR3nt: TGTGCCAGCAGTTACTCGTTAATAACAGGGAGGTCGCGCGGCTACACCTTC

abundance: -
j_gene: TRBJ2-1
v_gene: TRBV6-2/TRBV6-3
d_gene: -
CDR3aa: CASTRDWTDSLEQFF
CDR3nt: TGTGCCAGCACCAGGGACTGGACGGACTCTCTTGAGCAGTTCTTC

abundance: few
j_gene: TRBJ2-3
v_gene: TRBV20-1
d_gene: TRBD2
CDR3aa: CSARDEAGLAGWGTQYF
CDR3nt: TGCAGTGCTAGAGATGAAGCAGGACTAGCGGGTTGGGGTACGCAGTATTTT

abundance: -
j_gene: TRBJ2-3
v_gene: TRBV15
d_gene: -
CDR3aa: CATSRESQGTDTQYF
CDR3nt: TGTGCCACCAGCAGAGAGTCTCAGGGGACAGATACGCAGTATTTT

abundance: few
j_gene: TRBJ2-3
v_gene: TRBV20-1
d_gene: TRBD2
CDR3aa: CSARVGLAGTDTQYF
CDR3nt: TGCAGTGCTAGAGTGGGACTAGCGGGCACAGATACGCAGTATTTT

abundance: few
j_gene: TRBJ1-5
v_gene: TRBV24-1
d_gene: -
CDR3aa: CATSDSNNQPQHF
CDR3nt: TGTGCCACCAGTGATTCGAACAATCAGCCCCAGCATTTT

abundance: many
j_gene: TRBJ2-1
v_gene: TRBV11-1
d_gene: TRBD2
CDR3aa: CASSLVGTSGSSFKFF
CDR3nt: TGTGCCAGCAGCTTAGTCGGGACTAGCGGGAGTAGCTTTAAGTTCTTC

abundance: few
j_gene: TRBJ1-5
v_gene: TRBV3-1
d_gene: -
CDR3aa: CASSQDPYQPQHF
CDR3nt: TGTGCCAGCAGCCAAGACCCCTATCAGCCCCAGCATTTT

abundance: -
j_gene: TRBJ2-1
v_gene: TRBV15
d_gene: TRBD2
CDR3aa: CATSRDLAGASNEQFF
CDR3nt: TGTGCCACCAGCAGAGATTTAGCGGGAGCCTCGAATGAGCAGTTCTTC

abundance: many
j_gene: TRBJ1-1
v_gene: TRBV10-2
d_gene: -
CDR3aa: CATGGNTEAFF
CDR3nt: TGCGCCACCGGGGGGAACACTGAAGCTTTCTTT

abundance: -
j_gene: TRBJ1-2
v_gene: TRBV20-1
d_gene: -
CDR3aa: CSAFDTREPYGYTF
CDR3nt: TGCAGTGCTTTCGACACTCGCGAACCCTATGGCTACACCTTC